This T cell receptor (beta chain) was identified during a study of blood T cell repertoires in COVID-19. Background on the study: The cDNA or gDNA used as material had been derived from T cells, B-cell-depleted T cells, or PBMCs.

Generated by immunoSEQ multiplex PCR, the TCRdb table keeps only in-frame clones and is missing some. This table holds 110,000 or so clones, roughly 90% found once. There are 13 residues in the CDR3. Trimming took off 2 bases at V and 8 bases at J, with 12 bases between the two ends. Germline V gives CDR1 SGHTA, CDR2 FQGNSA. The sequenced sample consisted of peripheral blood. This sequence joins TRBV7-2 and TRBJ1-2; D gene ambiguous. The receptor was isolated from a woman in her seventies who had recovered from COVID-19. The CDR3 sequence: CASSLTGSDGYTF. The CDR3 region has the DNA TGTGCCAGCAGCTTAACGGGGTCGGACGGCTACACCTTC.